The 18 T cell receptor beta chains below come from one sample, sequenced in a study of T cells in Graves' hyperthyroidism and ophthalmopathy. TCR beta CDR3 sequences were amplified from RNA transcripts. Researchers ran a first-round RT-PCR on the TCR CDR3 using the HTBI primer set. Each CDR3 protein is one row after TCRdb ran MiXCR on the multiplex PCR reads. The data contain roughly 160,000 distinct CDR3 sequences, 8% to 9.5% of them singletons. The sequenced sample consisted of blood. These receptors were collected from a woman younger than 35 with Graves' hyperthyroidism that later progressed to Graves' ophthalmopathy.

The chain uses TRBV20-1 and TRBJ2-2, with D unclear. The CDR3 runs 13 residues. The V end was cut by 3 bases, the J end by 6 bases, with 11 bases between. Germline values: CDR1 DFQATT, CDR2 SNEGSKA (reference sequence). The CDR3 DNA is TGCAGTGCTAGGGCGGAGTGGTCCGGGGAGCTGTTTTTT. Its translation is CSARAEWSGELFF.

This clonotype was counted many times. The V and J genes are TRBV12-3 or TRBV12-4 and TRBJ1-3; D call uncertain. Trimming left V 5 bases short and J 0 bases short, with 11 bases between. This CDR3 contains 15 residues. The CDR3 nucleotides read TGTGCCAGCAGTCCATTACTATTCTCTGGAAACACCATATATTTT. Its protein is CASSPLLFSGNTIYF.

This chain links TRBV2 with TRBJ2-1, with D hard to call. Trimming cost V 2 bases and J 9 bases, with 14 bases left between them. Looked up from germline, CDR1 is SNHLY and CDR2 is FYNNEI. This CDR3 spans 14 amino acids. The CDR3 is CASSESYRKIEQFF. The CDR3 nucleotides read TGTGCCAGCAGTGAATCGTACAGAAAGATTGAGCAGTTCTTC.

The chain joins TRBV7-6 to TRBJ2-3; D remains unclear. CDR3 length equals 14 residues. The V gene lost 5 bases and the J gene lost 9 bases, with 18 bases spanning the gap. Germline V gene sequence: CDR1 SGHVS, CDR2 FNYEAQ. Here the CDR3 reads CASSPSSTGLTQYF. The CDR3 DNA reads TGTGCCAGCAGCCCCTCATCTACTGGATTAACGCAGTATTTT. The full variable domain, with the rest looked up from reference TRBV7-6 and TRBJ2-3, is GAGVSQSPRYKVTKRGQDVALRCDPISGHVSLYWYRQALGQGPEFLTYFNYEAQQDKSGLPNDRFSAERPEGSISTLTIQRTEQRDSAMYRCASSPSSTGLTQYFGPGTRLTVL.

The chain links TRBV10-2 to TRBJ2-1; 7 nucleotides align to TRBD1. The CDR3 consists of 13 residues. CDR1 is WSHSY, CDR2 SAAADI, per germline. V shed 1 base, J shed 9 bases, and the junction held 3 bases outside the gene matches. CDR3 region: CASSEYRGGEQFF. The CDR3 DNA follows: TGCGCCAGCAGTGAGTACAGGGGCGGTGAGCAGTTCTTC.

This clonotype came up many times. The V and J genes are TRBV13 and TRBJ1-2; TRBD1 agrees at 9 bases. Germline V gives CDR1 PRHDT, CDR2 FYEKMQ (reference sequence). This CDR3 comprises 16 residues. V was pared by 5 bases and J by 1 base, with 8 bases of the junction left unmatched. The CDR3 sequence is CASSEGQGRFNYGYTF. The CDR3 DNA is TGTGCCAGCAGCGAGGGACAGGGAAGATTTAACTATGGCTACACCTTC.

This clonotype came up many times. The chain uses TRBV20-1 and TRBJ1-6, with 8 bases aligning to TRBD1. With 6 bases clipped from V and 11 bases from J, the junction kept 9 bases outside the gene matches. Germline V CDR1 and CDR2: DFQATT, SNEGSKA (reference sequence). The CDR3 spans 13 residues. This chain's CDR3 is CSARDRGVTPLHF. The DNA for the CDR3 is TGCAGTGCCCGAGACAGGGGAGTGACACCCCTCCACTTT.

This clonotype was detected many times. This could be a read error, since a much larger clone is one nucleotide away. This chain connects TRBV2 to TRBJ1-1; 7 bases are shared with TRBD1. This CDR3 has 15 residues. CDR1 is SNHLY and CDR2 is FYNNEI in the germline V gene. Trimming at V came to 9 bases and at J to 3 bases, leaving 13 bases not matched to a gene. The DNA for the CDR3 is TGTGCCAGGACCATAAAACAGGGGACCCACACTGAAGCTTTCTTT. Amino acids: CARTIKQGTHTEAFF. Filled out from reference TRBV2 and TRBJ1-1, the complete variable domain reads EPEVTQTPSHQVTQMGQEVILRCVPISNHLYFYWYRQILGQKVEFLVSFYNNEISEKSEIFDDQFSVERPDGSNFTLKIRSTKLEDSAMYFCARTIKQGTHTEAFFGQGTRLTVV.

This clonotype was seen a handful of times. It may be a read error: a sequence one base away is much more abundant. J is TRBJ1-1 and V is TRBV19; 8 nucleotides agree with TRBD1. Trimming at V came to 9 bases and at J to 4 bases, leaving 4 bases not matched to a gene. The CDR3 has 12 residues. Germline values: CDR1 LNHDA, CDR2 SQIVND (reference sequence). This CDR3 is CASGQGGTEAFF. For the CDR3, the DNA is TGTGCCAGCGGACAGGGAGGCACTGAAGCTTTCTTT.

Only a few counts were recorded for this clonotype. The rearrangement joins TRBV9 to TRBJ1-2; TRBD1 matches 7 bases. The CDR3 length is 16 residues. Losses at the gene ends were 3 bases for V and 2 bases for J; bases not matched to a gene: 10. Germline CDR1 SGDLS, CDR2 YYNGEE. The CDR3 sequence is CASSGQGWRQNYGYTF. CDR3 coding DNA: TGTGCCAGCAGCGGACAGGGTTGGAGGCAGAACTATGGCTACACCTTC. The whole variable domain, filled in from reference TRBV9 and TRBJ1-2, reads DSGVTQTPKHLITATGQRVTLRCSPRSGDLSVYWYQQSLDQGLQFLIQYYNGEERAKGNILERFSAQQFPDLHSELNLSSLELGDSALYFCASSGQGWRQNYGYTFGSGTRLTVV.

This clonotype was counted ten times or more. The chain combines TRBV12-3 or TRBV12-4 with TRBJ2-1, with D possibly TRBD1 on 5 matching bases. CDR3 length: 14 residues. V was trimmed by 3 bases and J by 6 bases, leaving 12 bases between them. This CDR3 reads CASSLTAGINEQFF. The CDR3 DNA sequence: TGTGCCAGCAGTTTGACGGCAGGGATCAATGAGCAGTTCTTC.

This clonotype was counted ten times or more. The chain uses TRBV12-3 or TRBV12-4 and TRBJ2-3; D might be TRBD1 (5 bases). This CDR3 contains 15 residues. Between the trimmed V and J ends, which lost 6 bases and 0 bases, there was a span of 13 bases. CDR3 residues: CASSSGHYSTDTQYF. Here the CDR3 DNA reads TGTGCCAGCAGCTCCGGACACTATAGCACAGATACGCAGTATTTT.

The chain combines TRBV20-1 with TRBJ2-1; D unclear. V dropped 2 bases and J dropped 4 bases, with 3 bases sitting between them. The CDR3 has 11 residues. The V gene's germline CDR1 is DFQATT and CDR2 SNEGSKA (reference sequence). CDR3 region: CSARLYNEQFF. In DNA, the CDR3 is TGCAGTGCTAGATTATACAATGAGCAGTTCTTC.

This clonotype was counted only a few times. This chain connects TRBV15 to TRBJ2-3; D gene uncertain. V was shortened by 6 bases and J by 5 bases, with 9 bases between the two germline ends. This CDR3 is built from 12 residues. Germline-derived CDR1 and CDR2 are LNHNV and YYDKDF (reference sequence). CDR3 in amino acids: CATSYLGDTQYF. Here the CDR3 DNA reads TGTGCCACCAGTTACCTAGGAGATACGCAGTATTTT.

CDR3 loop: CSARPPLAGGAYNEQFF. DNA for the CDR3: TGCAGTGCTAGACCCCCTCTAGCGGGGGGTGCCTACAATGAGCAGTTCTTC. The rearrangement uses TRBV20-1 and TRBJ2-1; 11 bases align to TRBD2. The germline CDR1 and CDR2 sequences are DFQATT and SNEGSKA (reference sequence). The CDR3 totals 17 residues. V lost 2 bases, J lost 2 bases, and 8 bases stayed unmatched.

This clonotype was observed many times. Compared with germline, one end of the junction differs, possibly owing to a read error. The CDR3 is CTVDGYTF. The CDR3, as DNA: TGCACGGTGGATGGCTACACCTTC. The rearrangement links TRBV30 to TRBJ1-2; the D is unclear. Germline V CDR1 and CDR2: GTSNPN, SVGIG (reference sequence). There are 8 residues in the CDR3.

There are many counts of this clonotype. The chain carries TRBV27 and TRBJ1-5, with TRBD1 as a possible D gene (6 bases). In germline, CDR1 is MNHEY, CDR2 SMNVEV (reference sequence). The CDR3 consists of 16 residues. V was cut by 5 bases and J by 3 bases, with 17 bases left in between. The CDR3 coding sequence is TGTGCCAGCAGTAGAGAGGGACACTGGAACAATCAGCCCCAGCATTTT. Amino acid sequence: CASSREGHWNNQPQHF.

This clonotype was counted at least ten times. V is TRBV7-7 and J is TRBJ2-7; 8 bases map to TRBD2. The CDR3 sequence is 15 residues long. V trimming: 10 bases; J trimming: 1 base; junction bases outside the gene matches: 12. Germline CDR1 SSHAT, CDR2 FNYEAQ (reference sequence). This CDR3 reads CATVRAGASSYEQYF. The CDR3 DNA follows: TGTGCCACAGTCCGAGCGGGAGCTTCTTCCTACGAGCAGTACTTC.